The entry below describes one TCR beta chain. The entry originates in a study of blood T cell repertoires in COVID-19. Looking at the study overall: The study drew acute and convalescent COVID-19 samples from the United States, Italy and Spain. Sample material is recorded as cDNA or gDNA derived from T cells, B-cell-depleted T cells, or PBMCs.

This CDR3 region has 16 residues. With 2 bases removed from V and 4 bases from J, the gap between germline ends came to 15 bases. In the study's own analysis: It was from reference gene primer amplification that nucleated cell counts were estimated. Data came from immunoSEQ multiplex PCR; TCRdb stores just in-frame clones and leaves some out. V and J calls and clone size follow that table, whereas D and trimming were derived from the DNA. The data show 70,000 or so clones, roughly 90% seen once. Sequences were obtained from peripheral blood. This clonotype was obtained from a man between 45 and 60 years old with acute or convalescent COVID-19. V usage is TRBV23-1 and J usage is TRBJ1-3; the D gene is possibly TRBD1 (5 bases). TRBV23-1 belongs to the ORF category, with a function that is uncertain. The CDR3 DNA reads TGCGCCAGCAGTCAAATGGACACCGAGTGGGGAAACACCATATATTTT. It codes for CASSQMDTEWGNTIYF.